This T cell receptor (beta chain) was identified in a study of blood T cell repertoires in COVID-19. The data were produced by immunoSEQ multiplex PCR, yet TCRdb's version contains in-frame clones alone and is incomplete. The sample gives roughly 200,000 clones, around four fifths of which show up once; roughly 4.6% is in the top ten. Germline V gene sequence: CDR1 MGHRA, CDR2 YSYEKL. The CDR3 contains 20 residues. V lost 1 base and J lost 6; bases outside the gene matches: 13. Sequenced input: peripheral blood. The origin of this receptor is a woman between 65 and 79 years old with active or convalescent COVID-19. The V call is TRBV4-1, the J call TRBJ2-3; TRBD2 matches 16 bases. The DNA for the CDR3 is TGCGCCAGCAGCCAAGTTGAAACCGGGACTAGCGGGAGGGCTAGGGATACGCAGTATTTT. It yields the protein CASSQVETGTSGRARDTQYF.